The next 18 T cell receptor beta chains were all read from a single sample in a study of blood T cell repertoires in COVID-19. Clones were sequenced by immunoSEQ multiplex PCR, and TCRdb holds only the in-frame ones, with some missing. In the table there are 270,000 or so clones, approximately 84% of which are singletons. Input material: PBMCs or T cells enriched from blood (not recorded which). The receptors stem from a woman aged 45-59 years who had been exposed to COVID-19.

The chain employs TRBV11-2 and TRBJ1-1; a possible D gene is TRBD1 (5 bases). Deletions cut 5 bases from V and 1 base from J, with 11 bases between. Germline V gene sequence: CDR1 SGHAT, CDR2 FQNNGV. CDR3 length: 14 amino acids. In DNA form, the CDR3 reads TGTGCCAGCAGCCCTTTGCAGGGGAACACTGAAGCTTTCTTT. Translated, it gives CASSPLQGNTEAFF.

This sequence joins TRBV5-6 and TRBJ1-1; 11 bases are a match to TRBD1. V lost 4 bases, J lost 10 bases, and 12 bases stayed unmatched. The CDR3 has 15 amino acids. Germline CDR1 SGHDT, CDR2 YYEEEE. CDR3 in DNA: TGTGCCAGCAGCCCCCGCGTCGGGACAGGGGGGGCAGCTTTCTTT. Its translation is CASSPRVGTGGAAFF.

The rearrangement links TRBV20-1 to TRBJ1-5; 9 bases match TRBD1. CDR3 length equals 11 residues. Germline V gene sequence: CDR1 DFQATT, CDR2 SNEGSKA (reference sequence). CDR3 in amino acids: CIGDRDEPQHF. CDR3 nucleotide sequence: TGCATTGGGGACAGGGATGAGCCCCAGCATTTT.

The rearrangement joins TRBV11-2 to TRBJ2-7; 9 bases are a match to TRBD1. V lost 1 base, J lost 3 bases, and 4 bases stayed unmatched. CDR1 is SGHAT, CDR2 FQNNGV, per germline. The CDR3 spans 15 residues. The CDR3 sequence: CASSLVQGAGYEQYF. The CDR3 DNA reads as TGTGCCAGCAGCTTAGTACAGGGGGCTGGCTACGAGCAGTACTTC.

The chain couples TRBV12-3 or TRBV12-4 to TRBJ1-5; 9 bases are shared with TRBD1. The CDR3 consists of 13 residues. J was trimmed by 10 bases and V by 6 bases; bases with no gene match: 7. CDR3 protein: CASREQGARPQHF. CDR3 coding DNA: TGTGCCAGCAGGGAACAGGGGGCCAGACCCCAGCATTTT.

This chain connects TRBV5-1 to TRBJ2-5; 7 nucleotides align to TRBD1. Germline trimming cut 3 bases from V and 1 base from J; bases unmatched to any gene: 6. The CDR3 is 15 amino acids. Germline assignment: CDR1 SGHRS and CDR2 YFSETQ. CDR3: CASSSTGTAQETQYF. The CDR3 bases are TGCGCCAGCAGCTCAACCGGGACAGCCCAAGAGACCCAGTACTTC.

This rearrangement joins TRBV5-1 to TRBJ2-1; D perhaps matches TRBD1 (6 bases). Germline lookup yields CDR1 SGHRS and CDR2 YFSETQ. The CDR3 covers 16 residues. V lost 4 bases and J lost 6, with 20 bases in between. CDR3 sequence: CASSIHTGTGSNEQFF. CDR3 DNA: TGCGCCAGCAGCATACATACAGGGACGGGGAGCAATGAGCAGTTCTTC.

This sequence joins TRBV7-8 and TRBJ1-4; no firm D call. This CDR3 spans 16 amino acids. Looked up from germline, CDR1 is SGHVS and CDR2 is FQNEAQ. V dropped 1 base and J dropped 8 bases, with 17 bases sitting between them. The CDR3 is CASSLGTALSGEKLFF. The CDR3 nucleotides are TGTGCCAGCAGCTTAGGCACGGCACTTTCAGGAGAAAAACTGTTTTTT.

The chain joins TRBV18 to TRBJ1-6; D gene unclear. There are 13 residues in the CDR3. Germline V gene data show CDR1 as KGHSH and CDR2 as LQKENI. The V and J ends lost 8 bases and 10 bases respectively, with 15 bases between them. The CDR3 nucleotides are TGTGCCAGCGCCGGGGAGAGGATCTCACCCCTCCACTTT. This gives the protein CASAGERISPLHF. Looking up the rest from reference TRBV18 and TRBJ1-6 gives the full variable domain: NAGVMQNPRHLVRRRGQEARLRCSPMKGHSHVYWYRQLPEEGLKFMVYLQKENIIDESGMPKERFSAEFPKEGPSILRIQQVVRGDSAAYFCASAGERISPLHFGNGTRLTVT.

This clone is a singleton in its sample. The gene calls are TRBV3-1 (or the pseudogene TRBV3-2) and TRBJ2-3; D is perhaps TRBD2 (7 bases). V dropped 4 bases and J dropped 2 bases, with 13 bases sitting between them. The length of the CDR3 is 15 residues. Germline V gene data show CDR1 as LGHDT and CDR2 as YNNKEL (reference sequence). The CDR3 region has the DNA TGTGCCAGCAGCCCGGGGGCGGGGGTCACAGATACGCAGTATTTT. Its protein product is CASSPGAGVTDTQYF.

The chain is built from TRBV7-6 and TRBJ2-1; perhaps TRBD2 as D (7 bases). This CDR3 comprises 17 residues. Per the germline V gene, CDR1 is SGHVS and CDR2 is FNYEAQ. V was shortened by 3 bases and J by 2 bases, with 17 bases between the two germline ends. CDR3 DNA sequence: TGTGCCAGCAGCTTGAGATGGGCGGGGGCGGCCTACAATGAGCAGTTCTTC. Its protein product is CASSLRWAGAAYNEQFF.

V is TRBV7-2 and J is TRBJ2-7, with D possibly matching TRBD2 (7 bases). The CDR3 extends over 16 amino acids. V lost 2 bases to trimming and J lost 3 bases, with 17 bases between them. In germline, CDR1 is SGHTA, CDR2 FQGNSA. This CDR3 reads CASSLRGGGAVYEQYF. The CDR3 DNA reads TGTGCCAGCAGCTTAAGAGGAGGGGGGGCCGTCTACGAGCAGTACTTC.

The chain carries TRBV7-6 and TRBJ1-1; D gene uncertain. Per the germline V gene, CDR1 is SGHVS and CDR2 is FNYEAQ. V gave up 2 bases and J gave up 3 bases, with 10 bases separating them. The CDR3 runs to 14 residues. CDR3 region: CASSLSLRDTEAFF. CDR3 coding DNA: TGTGCCAGCAGCTTATCCTTGAGGGACACTGAAGCTTTCTTT.

The chain employs TRBV18 and TRBJ1-1; no definite D call. Per the germline V gene, CDR1 is KGHSH and CDR2 is LQKENI. The CDR3 totals 13 residues. V lost 6 bases, J lost 3 bases, and 11 bases lay in between. The CDR3 DNA reads as TGTGCCAGCTCTCGAGAGGCGTACACTGAAGCTTTCTTT. Residues: CASSREAYTEAFF.

V and J are TRBV19 and TRBJ2-1; 11 bases map to TRBD2. The germline V gene has CDR1 LNHDA and CDR2 SQIVND (reference sequence). This CDR3 is built from 15 residues. Germline trimming cut 5 bases from V and 7 bases from J; bases unmatched to any gene: 7. CDR3 sequence: CASSQLAGVLNEQFF. The CDR3 coding sequence is TGTGCCAGTAGTCAACTAGCGGGGGTTTTGAATGAGCAGTTCTTC. Full variable domain (missing parts from reference TRBV19 and TRBJ2-1): DGGITQSPKYLFRKEGQNVTLSCEQNLNHDAMYWYRQDPGQGLRLIYYSQIVNDFQKGDIAEGYSVSREKKESFPLTVTSAQKNPTAFYLCASSQLAGVLNEQFFGPGTRLTVL.

The chain combines TRBV4-3 with TRBJ2-1; D possibly corresponds to TRBD1 (6 bases). The CDR3 runs 16 residues. The V and J ends lost 1 base and 3 bases respectively, with 13 bases between them. The germline gives CDR1 LGHNA, CDR2 YSLEER. The CDR3 spells CASSQAMTGDYNEQFF. The DNA for the CDR3 is TGCGCCAGCAGCCAAGCCATGACAGGTGACTACAATGAGCAGTTCTTC.

The rearrangement joins TRBV10-3 to TRBJ1-3; D unclear. This CDR3 is 11 amino acids long. V lost 8 bases, J lost 4 bases, and 6 bases lay in between. Germline assignment: CDR1 ENHRY and CDR2 SYGVKD. The CDR3 loop reads CAISGGNTIYF. The DNA for the CDR3 is TGTGCCATCTCGGGGGGAAACACCATATATTTT.

The chain employs TRBV7-8 and TRBJ2-7; TRBD1 might be the D (5 bases). Trimming took 8 bases from V and 3 from J, leaving 8 bases between them. Germline V CDR1 and CDR2: SGHVS, FQNEAQ. The CDR3 covers 11 residues. The CDR3 sequence: CASRDSYEQYF. The CDR3 DNA is TGTGCCAGCCGCGACAGCTACGAGCAGTACTTC. Complete variable domain (other parts from reference TRBV7-8 and TRBJ2-7): GAGVSQSPRYKVAKRGQDVALRCDPISGHVSLFWYQQALGQGPEFLTYFQNEAQLDKSGLPSDRFFAERPEGSVSTLKIQRTQQEDSAVYLCASRDSYEQYFGPGTRLTVT.